The present entry profiles one T cell receptor beta chain with its context. Its antigen is unknown. The data belong to a study of T cell responses to AZD1222 COVID-19 vaccine. Study conclusions and caveats: It was only a handful of AZD1222 recipients who were seropositive at baseline. Donors skewed white British and female; clonal diversity was possibly underestimated. Increased Spike-specific TCR breadth and depth were observed after two AZD1222 doses. Mapped onto spike, vaccine-associated CD4 TCRs spanned it and were dominant at 160-218 and 743-854.

Sequencing was performed with immunoSEQ multiplex PCR; in TCRdb, only in-frame clones are kept and a portion is missing. Counted here are more than 95,000 clones, approximately 90% occurring once; the ten biggest clones make up roughly 2.5%. The ends were cut back, 1 base at V and 11 bases at J, with 10 bases in the middle. The CDR3 spans 13 residues. CDR1 is SGHTS and CDR2 is YDEGEE in the germline V gene. This clonotype was sampled from an adult in good health. This chain uses TRBV5-8 with TRBJ1-6, with unresolved D. Specimen: peripheral blood, collected on day 0 of AZD1222 vaccination. CDR3 region: CASSLFRNPPLHF. The CDR3 region has the DNA TGTGCCAGCAGCTTGTTCAGGAATCCACCCCTCCACTTT.